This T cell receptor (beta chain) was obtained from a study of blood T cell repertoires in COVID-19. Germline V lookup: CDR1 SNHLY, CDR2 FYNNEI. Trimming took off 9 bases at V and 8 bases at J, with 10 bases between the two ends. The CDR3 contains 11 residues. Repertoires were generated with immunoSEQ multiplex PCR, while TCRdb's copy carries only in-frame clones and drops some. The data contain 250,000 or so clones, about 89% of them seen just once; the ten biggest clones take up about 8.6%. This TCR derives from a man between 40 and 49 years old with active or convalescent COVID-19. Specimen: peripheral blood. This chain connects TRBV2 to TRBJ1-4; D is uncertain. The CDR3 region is CASIRGEKLFF. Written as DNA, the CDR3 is TGTGCCAGTATAAGAGGGGAAAAACTGTTTTTT.